These 28 T cell receptor beta chains were sequenced from one sample in a study of blood T cell repertoires in COVID-19. This table comes from immunoSEQ multiplex PCR, and its TCRdb copy is limited to in-frame clones, with some not included. The sample has 220,000 or so clones; about 85% are singletons. Sequenced material: peripheral blood. Receptors originate from a woman between 50 and 59 years old with COVID-19, enrolled during active disease.

CDR3 residues: CASSPLEKNRPGNTIYF. DNA for the CDR3: TGTGCCAGCAGCCCCCTCGAGAAGAACCGTCCCGGAAACACCATATATTTT. This sequence joins TRBV11-3 and TRBJ1-3, with unresolved D. From germline, CDR1 is SGHNT and CDR2 YENEEA. The CDR3 contains 17 residues. Trimming left V 5 bases short and J 4 bases short, with 21 bases between.

This sequence joins TRBV27 and TRBJ2-2; D may be TRBD1 (8 bases). V was trimmed by 8 bases and J by 6 bases, leaving 13 bases between them. The CDR3 is made up of 13 amino acids. Germline V gene sequence: CDR1 MNHEY, CDR2 SMNVEV (reference sequence). The CDR3 coding sequence is TGTGCCAGCCGACAGGGGAGGGCCGGGGAGCTGTTTTTT. As protein: CASRQGRAGELFF.

Written as DNA, the CDR3 is TGTGCCAGCAGCCAAGCCCCGGGGCGGGGGGGCTCCTACGAGCAGTACGTC. It encodes CASSQAPGRGGSYEQYV. The V gene is TRBV14, the J gene TRBJ2-7; 9 bases align to TRBD2. The J segment lost 0 bases and the V segment lost 1 base, leaving 7 bases of the junction unmatched. Germline CDR1 and CDR2: SGHDN and FVKESK. CDR3 length equals 17 residues.

The J gene is TRBJ1-2, the V gene TRBV6-5; tentatively, D is TRBD1 (6 bases). Germline V gives CDR1 MNHEY, CDR2 SVGAGI. V lost 0 bases and J 7 bases, leaving 9 bases between the germline ends. The CDR3 length is 13 residues. The CDR3 here is CASSYSIQGGYTF. Here the CDR3 DNA reads TGTGCCAGCAGTTACTCGATACAGGGTGGCTACACCTTC.

The rearrangement joins TRBV5-1 to TRBJ2-1, with a tentative D call TRBD2 (6 bases). V lost 4 bases and J 8 bases, leaving 19 bases between the germline ends. There are 15 residues in the CDR3. The germline CDR1 and CDR2 sequences are SGHRS and YFSETQ. The CDR3 coding sequence is TGCGCCAGCAGCATAGCGGCCGACCCTCTGGATGAGCAGTTCTTC. This sequence encodes CASSIAADPLDEQFF.

The rearrangement links TRBV7-9 to TRBJ2-7; no definite D call. The CDR3 contains 10 residues. CDR1 is SEHNR and CDR2 is FQNEAQ in the germline V gene (reference sequence). The V gene lost 8 bases and the J gene lost 3 bases, with 5 bases spanning the gap. Here the CDR3 DNA reads TGTGCCAGCCAATTCTACGAGCAGTACTTC. Translation gives CASQFYEQYF.

This chain uses TRBV7-8 with TRBJ2-7, with a weak D call TRBD1 (6 bases). Germline V gene lookup returns CDR1 SGHVS and CDR2 FQNEAQ. V lost 5 bases and J 5 bases, leaving 16 bases between the germline ends. The length of the CDR3 is 14 residues. The CDR3 DNA is TGTGCCAGCAGCCGGATACAGGGTACGGACGAGCAGTACTTC. Its protein product is CASSRIQGTDEQYF.

The chain combines TRBV27 with TRBJ2-5; tentative D call: TRBD2 (5 bases). Germline V gives CDR1 MNHEY, CDR2 SMNVEV (reference sequence). Trimming left V 3 bases short and J 5 bases short, with 7 bases between. There are 12 residues in the CDR3. The CDR3 loop is CASSFSGETQYF. CDR3 sequence (DNA): TGTGCCAGCAGTTTCTCGGGGGAGACCCAGTACTTC.

The V gene is TRBV5-5, the J gene TRBJ1-2, with 9 nucleotides matching TRBD1. Losses at the gene ends were 4 bases for V and 2 bases for J; bases not matched to a gene: 9. Germline V gene lookup returns CDR1 SGHKS and CDR2 YYEKEE (reference sequence). The CDR3 spans 16 residues. The CDR3 protein is CASSPDRGWVNYGYTF. The CDR3 DNA reads as TGTGCCAGCAGCCCAGACAGGGGGTGGGTGAACTATGGCTACACCTTC. The full variable domain, completed using reference TRBV5-5 and TRBJ1-2, is DAGVTQSPTHLIKTRGQQVTLRCSPISGHKSVSWYQQVLGQGPQFIFQYYEKEERGRGNFPDRFSARQFPNYSSELNVNALLLGDSALYLCASSPDRGWVNYGYTFGSGTRLTVV.

CDR3 in DNA: TGTGCCAGCACCATGGGGAGCTCCTACGAGCAGTACGTC. Translation gives CASTMGSSYEQYV. V usage is TRBV6-5 and J usage is TRBJ2-7, with a tentative D call TRBD2 (5 bases). CDR1 is MNHEY and CDR2 is SVGAGI in the germline V gene. This CDR3 is 13 amino acids long. The V end was cut by 7 bases, the J end by 0 bases, with 10 bases between.

This clone was counted a single time. V gene TRBV6-5 combines with J gene TRBJ2-2; a weak D match, TRBD1 (6 bases). V was clipped by 10 bases and J by 7 bases, with 16 bases between them. The CDR3 has 13 amino acids. Germline V lookup: CDR1 MNHEY, CDR2 SVGAGI. CDR3 coding DNA: TGTGCCATACAATCCACAGGGTACGGGGAGCTGTTTTTT. Protein sequence: CAIQSTGYGELFF.

This chain connects TRBV5-8 to TRBJ1-5; a possible D gene is TRBD1 (6 bases). This CDR3 region has 14 residues. V lost 4 bases and J lost 3, with 11 bases in between. CDR1 is SGHTS, CDR2 YDEGEE, per germline. The CDR3 spells CASSDRDTNQPQHF. The CDR3 DNA is TGTGCCAGCAGCGACCGGGACACCAATCAGCCCCAGCATTTT.

The chain recombines TRBV4-1 with TRBJ2-3; 7 nucleotides agree with TRBD2. This CDR3 is 14 amino acids long. Trimming cost V 9 bases and J 4 bases; bases outside gene matches: 10. Germline V gene data show CDR1 as MGHRA and CDR2 as YSYEKL. The CDR3 DNA is TGCGCCAGTGGGTCGAGGGCGGGGGCAGATACGCAGTATTTT. Protein sequence: CASGSRAGADTQYF.

This chain joins TRBV5-6 and TRBJ2-7; D is perhaps TRBD1 (6 bases). CDR1 is SGHDT and CDR2 is YYEEEE in the germline V gene. This CDR3 contains 13 residues. The V end lost 5 bases, the J end lost 1 base, and 10 bases lay between the germline ends. CDR3 nucleotide sequence: TGTGCCAGCAGTTCTCAGGGGTCCTACGAGCAGTACGTC. Translating gives CASSSQGSYEQYV.

CDR3 DNA: TGTGCCAGCAGTTCGACAGGGGGTTTTACTGAAGCTTTCTTT. Encoded protein: CASSSTGGFTEAFF. This chain uses TRBV25-1 with TRBJ1-1, with TRBD1 matching over 9 bases. With 5 bases clipped from V and 5 bases from J, the junction kept 6 bases outside the gene matches. CDR3 length equals 14 residues. Germline V gene lookup returns CDR1 MGHDK and CDR2 SYGVNS.

This chain connects TRBV6-4 to TRBJ1-6, with D unclear. V lost 4 bases, J lost 8 bases, and 12 bases lay in between. This CDR3 has 14 residues. Germline-derived CDR1 and CDR2 are MRHNA and SNTAGT. The CDR3 sequence is CASSVSGLHSPLHF. The CDR3 bases are TGTGCCAGCAGTGTTTCAGGATTGCATTCACCCCTCCACTTT.

The gene calls are TRBV7-9 and TRBJ1-6, with 10 positions matching TRBD1. Germline V gives CDR1 SEHNR, CDR2 FQNEAQ (reference sequence). There are 14 residues in the CDR3. Trimming took 5 bases from V and 9 from J; bases not matched to a gene: 4. CDR3 region: CASSHRDRGSPLHF. The CDR3 nucleotides read TGTGCCAGCAGCCATCGGGACAGGGGTTCACCCCTCCACTTT.

This rearrangement joins TRBV7-2 to TRBJ1-3; D not resolved. Germline V lookup: CDR1 SGHTA, CDR2 FQGNSA. The germline V and J ends were trimmed by 1 base and 0 bases, with 4 bases remaining between them. The CDR3 sequence is 14 residues long. The DNA for the CDR3 is TGTGCCAGCAGCTTAGGCAGCTCTGGAAACACCATATATTTT. Its protein product is CASSLGSSGNTIYF.

The V gene is TRBV7-8, the J gene TRBJ2-2, with D perhaps TRBD1 (6 bases). Per germline, CDR1 SGHVS and CDR2 FQNEAQ. Trimming stripped 5 bases from V and 6 bases from J, with 13 bases between. The CDR3 runs 14 residues. The CDR3 is CASSLVGGPGELFF. The CDR3 region has the DNA TGTGCCAGCAGCCTGGTAGGGGGACCCGGGGAGCTGTTTTTT.

J is TRBJ2-2 and V is TRBV29-1; TRBD1 matches at 11 bases. Looked up from germline, CDR1 is SQVTM and CDR2 is ANQGSEA. The CDR3 loop spans 15 amino acids. Unmatched junction bases numbered 9, after V lost 7 bases and J lost 5 bases. In DNA form, the CDR3 reads TGCAGCGGCGGTGGACAGGGGGCGTGGACCGGGGAGCTGTTTTTT. Encoded protein: CSGGGQGAWTGELFF.

J is TRBJ1-1 and V is TRBV6-5; the D is unclear. CDR3 size: 13 residues. Deletions cut 7 bases from V and 1 base from J, with 10 bases between. In germline, CDR1 is MNHEY, CDR2 SVGAGI. The CDR3: CASTRHQNTEAFF. DNA of the CDR3: TGTGCCAGCACCCGACACCAGAACACTGAAGCTTTCTTT.

Here the CDR3 reads CASTQPGTTYEQYF. Written as DNA, the CDR3 is TGTGCCAGCACGCAACCCGGGACTACCTACGAGCAGTACTTC. The chain recombines TRBV7-2 with TRBJ2-7; 7 bases fit TRBD2. Per germline, CDR1 SGHTA and CDR2 FQGNSA. CDR3 size: 14 residues. V lost 7 bases and J lost 2; bases outside the gene matches: 8.

J is TRBJ1-2 and V is TRBV11-1, with D possibly matching TRBD1 (5 bases). The CDR3 runs 13 residues. Germline V gives CDR1 SGHAT, CDR2 FQDESV (reference sequence). Trimming shortened V by 5 bases and J by 2 bases, and 9 bases separated the two germline ends. Here the CDR3 reads CASSVTVNYGYTF. CDR3 coding DNA: TGTGCCAGCAGCGTGACAGTGAACTATGGCTACACCTTC.

Remarks on this clone: The same CDR3 is also encoded by other DNA sequences in this sample. The CDR3 spells CATSDPGQGTDTQYF. Here the CDR3 DNA reads TGTGCCACCAGTGACCCCGGACAGGGGACAGATACGCAGTATTTT. The genes are TRBV24-1 and TRBJ2-3; TRBD1 matches at 9 bases. Germline-derived CDR1 and CDR2 are KGHDR and SFDVKD. There are 15 residues in the CDR3. The V gene end was trimmed by 4 bases and the J gene end by 3 bases; junction bases not matched to a gene: 4.

The V gene is TRBV19, the J gene TRBJ2-2; TRBD1 matches 8 bases. The CDR3 runs 15 residues. V was clipped by 3 bases and J by 5 bases; unmatched bases: 5. CDR1 is LNHDA, CDR2 SQIVND, per germline (reference sequence). CDR3 residues: CASSISTGGTGELFF. The CDR3 coding sequence is TGTGCCAGTAGTATCTCAACAGGGGGTACCGGGGAGCTGTTTTTT.

The chain uses TRBV19 and TRBJ1-5; TRBD1 matches at 8 bases. V was pared by 3 bases and J by 0 bases, with 7 bases of the junction left unmatched. The CDR3 is 17 amino acids. CDR1 and CDR2 (germline): LNHDA, SQIVND (reference sequence). CDR3 amino acids: CASSIISGGGSNQPQHF. CDR3 coding DNA: TGTGCCAGTAGTATCATTTCAGGGGGCGGTAGCAATCAGCCCCAGCATTTT.

This clone came up once. V is TRBV25-1 and J is TRBJ1-6, with TRBD1 matching 8 bases. The germline V gene encodes CDR1 MGHDK and CDR2 SYGVNS. The CDR3 extends over 14 amino acids. V dropped 5 bases and J dropped 7; count of bases not matched to a gene: 4. The CDR3: CASSRDRRNSPLHF. For the CDR3, the DNA is TGTGCCAGCAGTAGGGACAGGAGAAATTCACCCCTCCACTTT.

The chain joins TRBV28 to TRBJ2-1, with TRBD2 matching over 13 bases. There are 15 residues in the CDR3. Germline values: CDR1 MDHEN, CDR2 SYDVKM. Germline trimming cut 3 bases from V and 7 bases from J; bases unmatched to any gene: 3. The DNA for the CDR3 is TGTGCCAGCAGTTTCCAGGGACTAGCGGGGAATGAGCAGTTCTTC. Its translation is CASSFQGLAGNEQFF.